The 16 T cell receptor beta chains below were found in one sample sequenced in a study of cytomegalovirus exposure and HLA in healthy donors. Primers for the PCR totalled 60 Vbeta and 13 Jbeta. Sequenced by immunoSEQ multiplex PCR; TCRdb stores in-frame clones only, minus some. The sample has 100,000 to 150,000 clones, 79% seen once. Input material: PBMCs. The receptors originated from a male donor in good health and CMV-seronegative.

This clone appeared once. This chain links TRBV5-5 with TRBJ2-2; 12 bases are a match to TRBD2. The length of the CDR3 is 15 residues. Germline V CDR1 and CDR2: SGHKS, YYEKEE (reference sequence). J gave up 7 bases and V 4 bases, and 5 bases lay outside the gene matches. The CDR3 sequence: CASSTGLAGFGELFF. Here the CDR3 DNA reads TGTGCCAGCAGCACGGGACTAGCGGGTTTCGGGGAGCTGTTTTTT.

The gene calls are TRBV7-6 and TRBJ1-5; D might be TRBD1 (6 bases). The ends were cut back, 2 bases at V and 4 bases at J, with 12 bases in the middle. CDR1 is SGHVS and CDR2 is FNYEAQ in the germline V gene. This CDR3 is 15 amino acids long. The CDR3 DNA reads as TGTGCCAGCAGCTTATCGGGGGGCGGAAATCAGCCCCAGCATTTT. Translation: CASSLSGGGNQPQHF.

The V and J genes are TRBV15 and TRBJ1-6; maybe TRBD1 (5 bases). The V end lost 5 bases, the J end lost 6 bases, and 14 bases lay between the germline ends. Germline V gene sequence: CDR1 LNHNV, CDR2 YYDKDF (reference sequence). This CDR3 region has 15 residues. The CDR3 reads CATSAERRGNSPLHF. CDR3 coding DNA: TGTGCCACCAGCGCTGAGCGGAGGGGTAATTCACCCCTCCACTTT.

This clone was seen only once. This chain connects TRBV7-3 to TRBJ2-1; the match to TRBD1 covers 9 bases. The CDR3 spans 15 residues. Looked up from germline, CDR1 is SGHTA and CDR2 is FQGTGA. V lost 2 bases, J lost 8 bases, and 7 bases stayed unmatched. CDR3 coding DNA: TGTGCCAGCAGCTTAGACGGGGACAGGGCCGATGAGCAGTTCTTC. This codes for CASSLDGDRADEQFF.

The chain recombines TRBV21-1 with TRBJ2-5; the table names TRBD2, a call not compared with the DNA. TRBV21-1 is recorded as a pseudogene. The CDR3 consists of 15 residues. CDR3 DNA: TGTGCCAGCAGCAAAGGGGAGGGGTCCGGAGAGACCCAGTACTTC. This codes for CASSKGEGSGETQYF.

This clone was seen once. This chain joins TRBV27 and TRBJ2-5, with D possibly matching TRBD1 (6 bases). The J call may be faulty, since TRBJ2-7 better matches the DNA end. CDR3 length: 19 amino acids. Germline loops: CDR1 MNHEY, CDR2 SMNVEV (reference sequence). This CDR3 reads CASSSRTETTQTGRGEQYF. In DNA form, the CDR3 reads TGTGCCAGCAGTTCGAGGACGGAGACTACCCAGACAGGTCGAGGCGAGCAGTACTTC.

This sequence joins TRBV7-9 and TRBJ2-1; D unclear. This CDR3 is built from 12 residues. Looked up from germline, CDR1 is SEHNR and CDR2 is FQNEAQ (reference sequence). The V gene lost 1 base and the J gene lost 9 bases, with 7 bases spanning the gap. The DNA for the CDR3 is TGTGCCAGCAGCTTAGGAGTTGGTGAGCAGTTCTTC. This translates into CASSLGVGEQFF. Looking up the rest from reference TRBV7-9 and TRBJ2-1 gives the full variable domain: DTGVSQNPRHKITKRGQNVTFRCDPISEHNRLYWYRQTLGQGPEFLTYFQNEAQLEKSRLLSDRFSAERPKGSFSTLEIQRTEQGDSAMYLCASSLGVGEQFFGPGTRLTVL.

This rearrangement joins TRBV4-3 to TRBJ1-6; 8 bases agree with TRBD1. With 4 bases clipped from V and 8 bases from J, the junction kept 19 bases outside the gene matches. This CDR3 spans 19 amino acids. Germline loops: CDR1 LGHNA, CDR2 YSLEER. In DNA form, the CDR3 reads TGCGCCAGCAGCCGCGTTTTTGGACAGGGCTCAATTTATCATTCACCCCTCCACTTT. Protein sequence: CASSRVFGQGSIYHSPLHF.

The sample holds a few counts of this clone. This chain connects TRBV6-4 to TRBJ1-5; D perhaps matches TRBD1 (6 bases). This CDR3 is built from 17 residues. V lost 7 bases to trimming and J lost 0 bases, with 19 bases between them. CDR1 and CDR2 from the germline V gene are MRHNA and SNTAGT. DNA of the CDR3: TGTGCCAGCAACCGTTACCCGGGACACTTTAGCAATCAGCCCCAGCATTTT. It codes for CASNRYPGHFSNQPQHF.

The V call is TRBV4-3, the J call TRBJ1-1, with 7 positions matching TRBD1. CDR1 and CDR2 (germline): LGHNA, YSLEER. The CDR3 is 13 amino acids. Losses at the gene ends were 0 bases for V and 8 bases for J; bases not matched to a gene: 3. CDR3 DNA: TGCGCCAGCAGCCAAGATCGGGGACAGGAAGCTTTCTTT. Translated: CASSQDRGQEAFF.

This clone was picked up a small number of times. The CDR3 coding sequence is TGCGCCAGCAGCCAAGGGGCAGGGGGGCCCTACGAGCAGTACTTC. It encodes CASSQGAGGPYEQYF. The chain is built from TRBV4-1 and TRBJ2-7; D perhaps matches TRBD1 (7 bases). The CDR3 has 15 residues. The germline CDR1 and CDR2 sequences are MGHRA and YSYEKL. Between the trimmed V and J ends, which lost 1 base and 2 bases, there was a span of 12 bases.

The V gene is TRBV7-2, the J gene TRBJ1-1; 7 bases align to TRBD1. The CDR3 spans 15 residues. Per germline, CDR1 SGHTA and CDR2 FQGNSA. The V segment lost 4 bases and the J segment 0 bases; nucleotides outside the gene matches: 5. In DNA, the CDR3 is TGTGCCAGCAGCTCCCGGACAGGAATGAACACTGAAGCTTTCTTT. The encoded protein is CASSSRTGMNTEAFF.

V is TRBV5-1 and J is TRBJ2-2, with TRBD1 matching 7 bases. CDR3 length equals 18 residues. V was clipped by 2 bases and J by 3 bases; unmatched bases: 13. Germline V gene lookup returns CDR1 SGHRS and CDR2 YFSETQ. CDR3 protein: CASSFIKTDRAYTGELFF. DNA for the CDR3: TGCGCCAGCAGCTTTATTAAAACTGACAGGGCATACACCGGGGAGCTGTTTTTT.

The rearrangement joins TRBV9 to TRBJ1-5; 7 bases map to TRBD1. The CDR3 length is 13 residues. Unmatched junction bases numbered 6, after V lost 4 bases and J lost 8 bases. Germline lookup yields CDR1 SGDLS and CDR2 YYNGEE. In DNA, the CDR3 is TGTGCCAGCAGCTCACAGGGGAATGAGCCCCAGCATTTT. Encoded protein: CASSSQGNEPQHF. The variable domain in full, completed from reference TRBV9 and TRBJ1-5, reads DSGVTQTPKHLITATGQRVTLRCSPRSGDLSVYWYQQSLDQGLQFLIQYYNGEERAKGNILERFSAQQFPDLHSELNLSSLELGDSALYFCASSSQGNEPQHFGDGTRLSIL.

J is TRBJ2-7 and V is TRBV5-5; 8 bases align to TRBD2. CDR3 length: 15 amino acids. Losses at the gene ends were 4 bases for V and 4 bases for J; bases not matched to a gene: 10. CDR1 SGHKS and CDR2 YYEKEE come from the germline V gene (reference sequence). CDR3 protein: CASSRRGDNPYEQYF. The DNA for the CDR3 is TGTGCCAGCAGCCGGCGGGGGGACAACCCATACGAGCAGTACTTC.

This chain connects TRBV5-6 to TRBJ2-7; possibly TRBD2 for D (6 bases). Germline V gene lookup returns CDR1 SGHDT and CDR2 YYEEEE. The V end lost 4 bases, the J end lost 6 bases, and 11 bases lay between the germline ends. This CDR3 spans 12 amino acids. Written as DNA, the CDR3 is TGTGCCAGCAGCCGGGGGTTCGTCGAGCAGTACTTC. Translated: CASSRGFVEQYF.